Detailed here is one T cell receptor beta chain. Its target is not known. The data derive from a study of T-cell reconstitution after alpha-beta-depleted transplantation in children. Study observations and caveats: The study reportedly traced alpha-beta T cells about two months after transplant to several hundred expanded graft clones. Diversity of TCRbeta at day 60 was high in some patients, arising from surviving recipient T cells and thymic progenitors.

During its preparation, the TCRbeta library received unique molecular identifiers. TCRdb called the PCR reads again in MiXCR, with one record for every CDR3 protein. This sample has around 700,000 distinct CDR3 sequences; about an eighth occur once, and the top ten carry 0.79%. Germline lookup yields CDR1 SGHDT and CDR2 YYEEEE. J gave up 1 base and V 0 bases, and 3 bases lay outside the gene matches. This CDR3 has 15 residues. The sample was PBMCs, taken before TCRalphabeta/CD19-depleted stem cell transplant. This sequence originates from a girl aged 2 to 10 with congenital amegakaryocytic thrombocytopenia, due to receive a stem cell transplant. V is TRBV5-6 and J is TRBJ2-7; the match to TRBD2 covers 8 bases. As DNA, the CDR3 is TGTGCCAGCAGCTTGGTGGAGCGGGGGTCCTACGAGCAGTACTTC. Translation gives CASSLVERGSYEQYF.